This TCR beta chain emerged from a study of siplizumab effects on memory and regulatory T cells. Study-level points and caveats: In unstimulated cells, naive T cells appeared more diverse than memory T cells and seemed major alloresponse contributors. Confirmation was lacking for the suppressive function of proliferating Tregs derived from siplizumab cultures. Alloreactive sequences tracing back to unstimulated CD4+ memory cells were significantly reduced by siplizumab.

For this clone: Antigen: not known.

Here immunoSEQ multiplex PCR was the method, and the copy in TCRdb shows in-frame clones only, minus some. The data contain roughly 100,000 clones, about 93% of them seen just once; the ten biggest clones take up 0.62%. The sequence was obtained from a human donor in good health. Sequencing was performed on Tregs sorted from blood.

CDR3 sequence: CAWSQSASPLHF. CDR3 nucleotide sequence: TGTGCCTGGAGCCAGTCCGCTTCACCCCTCCACTTT. The J gene is TRBJ1-6, the V gene TRBV30; the D is unclear. The CDR3 consists of 12 residues. Trimming removed 3 bases from V and 9 bases from J, with 9 bases in between. The germline V gene has CDR1 GTSNPN and CDR2 SVGIG (reference sequence).